These 8 T cell receptor beta chains were sequenced from one sample in a study of T cell responses to AZD1222 COVID-19 vaccine. TCRdb's copy holds only in-frame clones and misses some; the assay was immunoSEQ multiplex PCR. This repertoire shows approximately 100,000 clones, roughly 91% found once; its top ten account for about 2.6%. The source material was peripheral blood, sampled on day 0 of MenACWY control vaccination. The source of these receptors is an adult in good health.

The chain couples TRBV5-1 to TRBJ1-2; 8 bases are a match to TRBD1. V lost 4 bases, J lost 8 bases, and 7 bases stayed unmatched. The CDR3 runs to 13 residues. Per the germline V gene, CDR1 is SGHRS and CDR2 is YFSETQ. CDR3 coding DNA: TGCGCCAGCAGCGCGGACAGGGACGGGGGCTACACCTTC. Protein sequence: CASSADRDGGYTF.

This clone has only a few counts. The chain has TRBV4-1 and TRBJ1-1; 7 bases fit TRBD1. The CDR3 has 15 amino acids. V gave up 2 bases and J gave up 1 base; unmatched junction bases: 4. Germline-derived CDR1 and CDR2 are MGHRA and YSYEKL. CDR3 sequence reads: CASSQSHRGNTEAFF. CDR3 nucleotides: TGCGCCAGCAGCCAATCACACAGGGGGAACACTGAAGCTTTCTTT.

This chain connects TRBV7-3 to TRBJ2-2; the D is unclear. CDR1 is SGHTA and CDR2 is FQGTGA in the germline V gene. V lost 6 bases and J lost 0, with 8 bases in between. The CDR3 covers 14 residues. Here the CDR3 reads CASSWVANTGELFF. DNA for the CDR3: TGTGCCAGCAGTTGGGTCGCGAACACCGGGGAGCTGTTTTTT.

The V call is TRBV5-4, the J call TRBJ2-2; D gene uncertain. The CDR3 extends over 15 amino acids. CDR1 and CDR2 from the germline V gene are SGHNT and YYREEE (reference sequence). V was pared by 1 base and J by 1 base, with 8 bases between. CDR3 nucleotide sequence: TGTGCCAGCAGCTTGTCAACTTTGAACACCGGGGAGCTGTTTTTT. Residues: CASSLSTLNTGELFF.

This chain joins TRBV10-1 and TRBJ1-1; no definite D call. There are 15 residues in the CDR3. Per germline, CDR1 WNHNN and CDR2 SYGVQD (reference sequence). Trimming left V 6 bases short and J 5 bases short, with 19 bases between. The DNA for the CDR3 is TGCGCCAGCAGAGGGAAATTGTTCAAAGGGACTGAAGCTTTCTTT. Translation: CASRGKLFKGTEAFF.

The chain employs TRBV5-4 and TRBJ1-4; 11 nucleotides agree with TRBD1. The CDR3 has 15 amino acids. Germline V gives CDR1 SGHNT, CDR2 YYREEE (reference sequence). V was pared by 0 bases and J by 7 bases, with 2 bases of the junction left unmatched. CDR3 bases: TGTGCCAGCAGCTTGGCGGGGACAGGGGGTGAAAAACTGTTTTTT. Protein: CASSLAGTGGEKLFF.

For the CDR3, the DNA is TGCGCCAGCAGCCAGACGGGGACTAGCTCCTACAATGAGCAGTTCTTC. Protein: CASSQTGTSSYNEQFF. The rearrangement links TRBV4-3 to TRBJ2-1; 8 bases are a match to TRBD2. This CDR3 has 16 residues. From germline, CDR1 is LGHNA and CDR2 YSLEER. The trim removed 3 bases at V and 0 bases at J, leaving 4 bases unmatched.

This clone has just one count. The rearrangement joins TRBV3-1 (or the pseudogene TRBV3-2) to TRBJ2-7; D not resolved. V lost 0 bases to trimming and J lost 3 bases, with 9 bases between them. The CDR3 is 14 residues long. The germline V gene has CDR1 LGHDT and CDR2 YNNKEL (reference sequence). The CDR3 coding sequence is TGTGCCAGCAGCCAAGATCAAAACAGCTACGAGCAGTACTTC. It specifies CASSQDQNSYEQYF.